The 18 T cell receptor beta chains presented below share a single source sample, sequenced in a study of technical replicates of blood from several donors. Sequencing was performed with immunoSEQ multiplex PCR; in TCRdb, only in-frame clones are kept and a portion is missing. The profile shows 53,000 or so clones, approximately 92% of them singletons. The sample comprised PBMCs. These receptors all come from a human donor in good health. Some clones in this sample may be carry-over from other donors' samples.

This clone was observed once. V is TRBV10-3 and J is TRBJ2-2; 7 bases align to TRBD1. The CDR3 covers 13 residues. Germline CDR1 reads ENHRY; CDR2 reads SYGVKD. The ends lost 8 bases at V and 3 bases at J; junction bases unmatched: 3. The CDR3 region is CAIGQGDTGELFF. CDR3 bases: TGTGCCATCGGGCAGGGGGACACCGGGGAGCTGTTTTTT.

The J gene is TRBJ2-1, the V gene TRBV14; TRBD2 aligns across 12 bases. Looked up from germline, CDR1 is SGHDN and CDR2 is FVKESK. After removal of 3 bases from V and 0 bases from J, the junction contained 12 bases not matched to a gene. The CDR3 is 20 residues long. CDR3 nucleotide sequence: TGTGCCAGCAGCCAGAAACAGCTAGCGGGAGGGACGTCCTCCTACAATGAGCAGTTCTTC. Encoded protein: CASSQKQLAGGTSSYNEQFF.

The chain uses TRBV7-2 and TRBJ2-7, with TRBD2 matching over 13 bases. Per the germline V gene, CDR1 is SGHTA and CDR2 is FQGNSA. This CDR3 has 14 amino acids. The ends lost 5 bases at V and 2 bases at J; junction bases unmatched: 0. The CDR3 coding sequence is TGTGCCAGCAGCACTAGCGGGGGGGCCTACGAGCAGTACTTC. Amino acids: CASSTSGGAYEQYF.

The rearrangement uses TRBV7-6 and TRBJ2-5, with 10 bases that match TRBD2. The germline V gene encodes CDR1 SGHVS and CDR2 FNYEAQ. The CDR3 is made up of 17 amino acids. V was clipped by 1 base and J by 5 bases; unmatched bases: 10. This chain's CDR3 is CASSLVGQRGGFETQYF. For the CDR3, the DNA is TGTGCCAGCAGCTTAGTGGGGCAGCGGGGGGGCTTTGAGACCCAGTACTTC.

V gene TRBV5-5 combines with J gene TRBJ2-2; TRBD2 is a possible D gene (5 bases). The CDR3 extends over 14 amino acids. V was trimmed by 4 bases and J by 3 bases, leaving 10 bases between them. CDR1 is SGHKS, CDR2 YYEKEE, per germline (reference sequence). CDR3 residues: CASSPDFYTGELFF. As DNA, the CDR3 is TGTGCCAGCAGCCCGGACTTTTACACCGGGGAGCTGTTTTTT.

The CDR3 bases are TGCGCCAGCAGCCGCGCGGGAGGGTATGAGACCCAGTACTTC. It specifies CASSRAGGYETQYF. The chain combines TRBV5-1 with TRBJ2-5, with 9 positions matching TRBD2. The junction had 6 bases not matched to a gene; V was cut back by 4 bases and J by 5 bases. CDR1 and CDR2 from the germline V gene are SGHRS and YFSETQ. This CDR3 contains 14 residues.

This chain links TRBV4-3 with TRBJ2-5; 13 positions agree with TRBD2. Germline assignment: CDR1 LGHNA and CDR2 YSLEER. The CDR3 covers 16 residues. Trimming took 0 bases from V and 9 from J; bases not matched to a gene: 7. As DNA, the CDR3 is TGCGCCAGCAGCCAAGACCGACTAGCGGGAGGACTGGCCCAGTACTTC. As protein: CASSQDRLAGGLAQYF.

The gene calls are TRBV6-5 and TRBJ1-2; TRBD1 agrees at 10 bases. Germline loops: CDR1 MNHEY, CDR2 SVGAGI. This CDR3 has 15 residues. Trimming removed 10 bases from V and 6 bases from J; junction bases left unmatched: 14. The CDR3 here is CATGPRQGAINGYTF. CDR3 DNA sequence: TGTGCCACCGGACCTCGACAGGGGGCTATCAATGGCTACACCTTC.

CDR3 bases: TGTGCCAGTAGGCCCCAAGACAGGTTAGAATCACCCCTCCACTTT. Translated: CASRPQDRLESPLHF. The V call is TRBV19, the J call TRBJ1-6; TRBD1 might be the D (6 bases). Germline-derived CDR1 and CDR2 are LNHDA and SQIVND (reference sequence). Trimming removed 6 bases from V and 10 bases from J, with 19 bases in between. This CDR3 contains 15 residues.

V gene TRBV29-1 combines with J gene TRBJ2-5; D is possibly TRBD2 (6 bases). Deletions cut 3 bases from V and 3 bases from J, with 8 bases between. The CDR3 sequence is 12 residues long. Germline loops: CDR1 SQVTM, CDR2 ANQGSEA. The CDR3 loop reads CSVEGLEETQYF. In DNA, the CDR3 is TGCAGCGTTGAGGGACTTGAAGAGACCCAGTACTTC.

This chain connects TRBV5-1 to TRBJ1-1, with D possibly TRBD1 on 6 matching bases. Trimming stripped 3 bases from V and 2 bases from J, with 14 bases between. CDR3 length equals 15 residues. Germline loops: CDR1 SGHRS, CDR2 YFSETQ. CDR3 sequence: CASSWQGSPNTEAFF. The CDR3 region has the DNA TGCGCCAGCAGCTGGCAGGGGAGCCCAAACACTGAAGCTTTCTTT.

V is TRBV5-8 and J is TRBJ2-1, with D possibly matching TRBD2 (6 bases). CDR1 and CDR2 (germline): SGHTS, YDEGEE. Trimming removed 5 bases at V and 6 bases at J, with 12 bases between. The CDR3 is 13 residues long. CDR3 DNA: TGTGCCAGCAGAACCGGGACTGTCAATGAGCAGTTCTTC. The encoded protein is CASRTGTVNEQFF. The full variable domain, completed using reference TRBV5-8 and TRBJ2-1, is EAGVTQSPTHLIKTRGQQATLRCSPISGHTSVYWYQQALGLGLQFLLWYDEGEERNRGNFPPRFSGRQFPNYSSELNVNALELEDSALYLCASRTGTVNEQFFGPGTRLTVL.

The V gene is TRBV2, the J gene TRBJ2-7; TRBD1 matches 7 bases. Unmatched junction bases numbered 5, after V lost 9 bases and J lost 0 bases. CDR1 SNHLY and CDR2 FYNNEI come from the germline V gene. There are 13 residues in the CDR3. The CDR3 sequence is CASTTGPSYEQYF. CDR3 in DNA: TGTGCCAGTACGACAGGGCCCTCCTACGAGCAGTACTTC.

This clone appeared a few times. The chain employs TRBV4-3 and TRBJ2-5; D might be TRBD2 (5 bases). CDR1 is LGHNA and CDR2 is YSLEER in the germline V gene. Trimming cost V 0 bases and J 5 bases, with 13 bases left between them. The CDR3 covers 15 residues. In DNA, the CDR3 is TGCGCCAGCAGCCAAGATGAAGGACTCGGGGAGACCCAGTACTTC. This encodes CASSQDEGLGETQYF.

The J gene is TRBJ2-6, the V gene TRBV5-1, with TRBD1 matching over 12 bases. The CDR3 sequence is 17 residues long. Trimming at V came to 4 bases and at J to 3 bases, leaving 5 bases not matched to a gene. From germline, CDR1 is SGHRS and CDR2 YFSETQ. Written as DNA, the CDR3 is TGCGCCAGCAGCAACCGGGACAGGGGGCGTGGGGCCAACGTCCTGACTTTC. This codes for CASSNRDRGRGANVLTF.

The V call is TRBV4-3, the J call TRBJ2-7; 8 positions match TRBD2. Germline V gene lookup returns CDR1 LGHNA and CDR2 YSLEER. After removal of 0 bases from V and 3 bases from J, the junction contained 10 bases not matched to a gene. The length of the CDR3 is 17 residues. The CDR3 DNA sequence: TGCGCCAGCAGCCAAGATCAGGTAACTAGCGGAGGCTACGAGCAGTACTTC. Its translation: CASSQDQVTSGGYEQYF.

This clone appeared a few times. The chain employs TRBV4-3 and TRBJ2-1; 10 nucleotides match TRBD2. The length of the CDR3 is 16 residues. With V trimmed by 4 bases and J by 7 bases, 10 bases remained unmatched. The germline gives CDR1 LGHNA, CDR2 YSLEER. The CDR3, as DNA: TGCGCCAGCAGCCCGTTAGCGGGGGGTTACCCAAATGAGCAGTTCTTC. It yields the protein CASSPLAGGYPNEQFF.

The J gene is TRBJ2-3, the V gene TRBV11-2; D not resolved. The V end was cut by 3 bases, the J end by 3 bases, with 7 bases between. The CDR3 covers 13 residues. CDR1 and CDR2 from the germline V gene are SGHAT and FQNNGV. CDR3 DNA sequence: TGTGCCAGCAGCTTCCCCCCGACAGATACGCAGTATTTT. Protein sequence: CASSFPPTDTQYF.